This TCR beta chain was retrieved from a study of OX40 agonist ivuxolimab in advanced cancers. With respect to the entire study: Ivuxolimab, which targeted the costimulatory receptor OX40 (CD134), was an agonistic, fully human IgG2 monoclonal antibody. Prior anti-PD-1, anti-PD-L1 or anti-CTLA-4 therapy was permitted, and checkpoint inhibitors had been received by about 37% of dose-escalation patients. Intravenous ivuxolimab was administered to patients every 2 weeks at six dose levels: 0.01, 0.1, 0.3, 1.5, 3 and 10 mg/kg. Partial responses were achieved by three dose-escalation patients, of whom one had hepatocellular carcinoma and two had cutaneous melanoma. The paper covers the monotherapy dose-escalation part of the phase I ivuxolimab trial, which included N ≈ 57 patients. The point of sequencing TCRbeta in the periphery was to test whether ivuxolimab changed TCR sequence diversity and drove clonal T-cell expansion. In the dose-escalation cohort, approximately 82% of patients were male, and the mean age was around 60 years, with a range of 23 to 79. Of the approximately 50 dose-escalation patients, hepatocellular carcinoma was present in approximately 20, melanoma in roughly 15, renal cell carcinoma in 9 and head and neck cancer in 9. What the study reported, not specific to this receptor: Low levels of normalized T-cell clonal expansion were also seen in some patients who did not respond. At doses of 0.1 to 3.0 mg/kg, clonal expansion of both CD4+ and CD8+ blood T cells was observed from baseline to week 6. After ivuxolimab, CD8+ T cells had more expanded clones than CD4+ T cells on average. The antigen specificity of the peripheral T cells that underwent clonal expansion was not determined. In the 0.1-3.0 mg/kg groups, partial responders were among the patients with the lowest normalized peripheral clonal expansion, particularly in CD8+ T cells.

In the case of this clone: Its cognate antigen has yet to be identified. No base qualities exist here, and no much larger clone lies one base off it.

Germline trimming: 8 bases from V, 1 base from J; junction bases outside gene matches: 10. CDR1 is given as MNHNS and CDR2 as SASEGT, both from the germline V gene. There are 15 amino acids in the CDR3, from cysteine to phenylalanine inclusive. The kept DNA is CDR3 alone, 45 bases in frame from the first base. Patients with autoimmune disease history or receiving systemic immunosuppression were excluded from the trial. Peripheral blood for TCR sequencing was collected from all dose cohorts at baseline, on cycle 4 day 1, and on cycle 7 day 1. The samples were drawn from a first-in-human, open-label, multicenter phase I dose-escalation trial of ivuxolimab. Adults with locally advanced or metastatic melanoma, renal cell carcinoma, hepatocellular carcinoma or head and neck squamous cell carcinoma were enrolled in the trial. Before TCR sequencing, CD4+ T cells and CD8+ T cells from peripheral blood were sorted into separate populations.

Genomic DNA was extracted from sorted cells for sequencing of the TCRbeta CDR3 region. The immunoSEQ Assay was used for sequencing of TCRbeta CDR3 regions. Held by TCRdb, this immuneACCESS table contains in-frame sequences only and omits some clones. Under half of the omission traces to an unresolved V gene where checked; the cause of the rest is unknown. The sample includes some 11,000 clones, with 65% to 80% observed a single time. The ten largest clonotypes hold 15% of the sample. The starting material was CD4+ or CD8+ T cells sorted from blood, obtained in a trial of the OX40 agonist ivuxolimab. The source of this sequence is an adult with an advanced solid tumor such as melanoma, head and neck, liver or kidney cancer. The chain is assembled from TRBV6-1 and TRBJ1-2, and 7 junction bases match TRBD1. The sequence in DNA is TGTGCCAGCCGCCGGGAACAGGGGTTTAACTATGGCTACACCTTC. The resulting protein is CASRREQGFNYGYTF.